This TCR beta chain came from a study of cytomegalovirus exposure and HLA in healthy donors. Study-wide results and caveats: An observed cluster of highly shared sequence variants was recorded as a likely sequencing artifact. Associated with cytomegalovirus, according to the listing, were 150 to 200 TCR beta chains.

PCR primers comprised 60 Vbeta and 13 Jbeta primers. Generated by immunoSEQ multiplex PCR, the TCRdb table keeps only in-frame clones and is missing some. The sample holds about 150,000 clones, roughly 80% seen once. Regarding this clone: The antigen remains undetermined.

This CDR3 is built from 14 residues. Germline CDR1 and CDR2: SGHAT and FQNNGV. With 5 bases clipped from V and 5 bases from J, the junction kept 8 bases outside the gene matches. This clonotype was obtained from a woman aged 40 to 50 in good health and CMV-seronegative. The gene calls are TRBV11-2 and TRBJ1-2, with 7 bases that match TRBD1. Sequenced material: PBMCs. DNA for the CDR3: TGTGCCAGCAGCCGAGCTACACAGGGGTATGGCTACACCTTC. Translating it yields CASSRATQGYGYTF. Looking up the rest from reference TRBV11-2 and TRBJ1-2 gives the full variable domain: EAGVAQSPRYKIIEKRQSVAFWCNPISGHATLYWYQQILGQGPKLLIQFQNNGVVDDSQLPKDRFSAERLKGVDSTLKIQPAKLEDSAVYLCASSRATQGYGYTFGSGTRLTVV.